The 15 T cell receptor beta chains in this list originate from one sample, sequenced in a study of blood T cell repertoires in COVID-19. Some clones are missing from TCRdb's copy, which holds only in-frame ones; the method was immunoSEQ multiplex PCR. The sample lists about 180,000 clones, approximately 88% occurring once. Sequencing was performed on peripheral blood. The receptors shown here come from a woman in her thirties with acute or convalescent COVID-19.

Comments on this clone: The junction and the germline gene differ at one end; a read error may be behind it. The V and J genes are TRBV28 and TRBJ2-7; the D gene is possibly TRBD2 (5 bases). Looked up from germline, CDR1 is MDHEN and CDR2 is SYDVKM. The CDR3 totals 12 residues. In DNA, the CDR3 is TGTGCCAGCCTAACCACAACGGGATTGATAAACTTC. It translates to CASLTTTGLINF. The variable domain in full, with the rest retrieved from reference TRBV28 and TRBJ2-7, is DVKVTQSSRYLVKRTGEKVFLECVQDMDHENMFWYRQDPGLGLRLIYFSYDVKMKEKGDIPEGYSVSREKKERFSLILESASTNQTSMYLCASLTTTGLINFGPGTRLTVT.

V usage is TRBV11-1 and J usage is TRBJ1-1; 10 nucleotides line up with TRBD1. The CDR3 loop spans 15 amino acids. Germline-derived CDR1 and CDR2 are SGHAT and FQDESV (reference sequence). V trimming: 5 bases; J trimming: 1 base; junction bases outside the gene matches: 4. The CDR3: CASSRGQGTNTEAFF. DNA of the CDR3: TGTGCCAGCAGCAGGGGACAGGGGACGAACACTGAAGCTTTCTTT.

The J gene is TRBJ2-1, the V gene TRBV10-3; a weak D match, TRBD2 (5 bases). The CDR3 has 14 residues. The V end was cut by 8 bases, the J end by 10 bases, with 21 bases between. Germline loops: CDR1 ENHRY, CDR2 SYGVKD. Here the CDR3 reads CAIAEMTPPGEQFF. As DNA, the CDR3 is TGTGCCATCGCCGAGATGACTCCTCCGGGGGAGCAGTTCTTC.

This clone occurred a few times. The chain has TRBV19 and TRBJ2-1; tentative D call: TRBD2 (6 bases). The CDR3 runs to 14 residues. V was shortened by 2 bases and J by 10 bases, with 15 bases between the two germline ends. CDR1 is LNHDA and CDR2 is SQIVND in the germline V gene (reference sequence). The chain's CDR3 is CASSIQGGRSEQFF. In DNA form, the CDR3 reads TGTGCCAGTAGTATACAGGGTGGGAGGAGCGAGCAGTTCTTC.

CDR3 bases: TGTGCCTGGAACCGCCTCGGGGGAGAGACCCAGTACTTC. Its translation is CAWNRLGGETQYF. The chain is built from TRBV30 and TRBJ2-5, with D perhaps matching TRBD2 (6 bases). Per germline, CDR1 GTSNPN and CDR2 SVGIG (reference sequence). V gave up 4 bases and J gave up 4 bases, with 13 bases separating them. The CDR3 extends over 13 amino acids.

The chain uses TRBV18 and TRBJ2-1, with 9 bases matching TRBD2. V trimming: 6 bases; J trimming: 7 bases; junction bases outside the gene matches: 7. This CDR3 comprises 14 residues. Germline V CDR1 and CDR2: KGHSH, LQKENI. This CDR3 reads CASSLSGRTNEQFF. CDR3 nucleotides: TGTGCCAGCTCCCTTAGCGGGAGAACGAATGAGCAGTTCTTC. The full variable domain, with the rest looked up from reference TRBV18 and TRBJ2-1, is NAGVMQNPRHLVRRRGQEARLRCSPMKGHSHVYWYRQLPEEGLKFMVYLQKENIIDESGMPKERFSAEFPKEGPSILRIQQVVRGDSAAYFCASSLSGRTNEQFFGPGTRLTVL.

The gene calls are TRBV27 and TRBJ2-1; tentatively, D is TRBD2 (6 bases). V was shortened by 2 bases and J by 7 bases, with 12 bases between the two germline ends. This CDR3 is 14 amino acids long. Germline V gives CDR1 MNHEY, CDR2 SMNVEV (reference sequence). This CDR3 reads CASSLLGSQNEQFF. CDR3 bases: TGTGCCAGCAGTTTACTCGGGAGTCAAAATGAGCAGTTCTTC.

This clone appeared a single time. V is TRBV28 and J is TRBJ1-4, with D hard to call. Germline CDR1 reads MDHEN; CDR2 reads SYDVKM. The CDR3 is 15 residues long. V dropped 6 bases and J dropped 11 bases, with 22 bases sitting between them. In DNA form, the CDR3 reads TGTGCCAGCAGCCCAGCACGCAGATTGGGAGGGAAACTGTTTTTT. Translation gives CASSPARRLGGKLFF.

CDR3 region: CASITDMNTEAFF. In nucleotides, the CDR3 is TGTGCCAGCATAACTGACATGAACACTGAAGCTTTCTTT. The chain has TRBV2 and TRBJ1-1; D is undetermined. In germline, CDR1 is SNHLY, CDR2 FYNNEI. Trimming removed 7 bases from V and 0 bases from J, with 9 bases in between. The CDR3 runs 13 residues.

The chain has TRBV5-1 and TRBJ2-2; weak D call: TRBD1 (6 bases). The germline CDR1 and CDR2 sequences are SGHRS and YFSETQ. This CDR3 has 15 residues. V lost 2 bases, J lost 1 base, and 9 bases lay in between. The CDR3 DNA is TGCGCCAGCAGCTTCGTGGGACAGAACACCGGGGAGCTGTTTTTT. Its protein is CASSFVGQNTGELFF.

V gene TRBV30 combines with J gene TRBJ1-6; the match to TRBD1 covers 7 bases. This CDR3 spans 14 amino acids. Per germline, CDR1 GTSNPN and CDR2 SVGIG (reference sequence). V dropped 6 bases and J dropped 4; count of bases not matched to a gene: 6. CDR3 protein: CACKHRGYNSPLHF. CDR3 in DNA: TGTGCCTGTAAACACAGGGGTTATAATTCACCCCTCCACTTT.

This sequence joins TRBV10-1 and TRBJ2-2; tentatively, D is TRBD2 (6 bases). CDR1 WNHNN and CDR2 SYGVQD come from the germline V gene (reference sequence). Trimming cost V 1 base and J 9 bases, with 12 bases left between them. The CDR3 extends over 14 amino acids. CDR3 region: CASSEWRDGRELFF. CDR3 in DNA: TGCGCCAGCAGTGAGTGGCGGGACGGCCGGGAGCTGTTTTTT.

The genes are TRBV7-9 and TRBJ2-5; TRBD2 is a possible D gene (5 bases). Trimming pared 2 bases from V and 7 bases from J, leaving 8 bases between. There are 12 residues in the CDR3. Per germline, CDR1 SEHNR and CDR2 FQNEAQ (reference sequence). The CDR3 bases are TGTGCCAGCAGCTTACTCCGGGGGACCCAGTACTTC. Its protein product is CASSLLRGTQYF.

The chain employs TRBV7-9 and TRBJ2-3; 10 positions match TRBD1. Trimming took 5 bases from V and 5 from J; bases not matched to a gene: 10. Germline V gene sequence: CDR1 SEHNR, CDR2 FQNEAQ (reference sequence). The CDR3 has 16 amino acids. The CDR3 protein is CASSRYNRDRGDTQYF. The DNA for the CDR3 is TGTGCCAGCAGCCGGTATAACCGGGACAGGGGAGATACGCAGTATTTT.

This clone was found once. The CDR3 here is CAISSGGDRAGEQYF. The DNA of the CDR3 is TGTGCCATCAGTTCTGGTGGGGACAGGGCGGGCGAGCAGTACTTC. This chain joins TRBV10-3 and TRBJ2-7; 9 nucleotides align to TRBD1. Germline V gene lookup returns CDR1 ENHRY and CDR2 SYGVKD. V dropped 5 bases and J dropped 6; count of bases not matched to a gene: 11. The CDR3 is made up of 15 amino acids.